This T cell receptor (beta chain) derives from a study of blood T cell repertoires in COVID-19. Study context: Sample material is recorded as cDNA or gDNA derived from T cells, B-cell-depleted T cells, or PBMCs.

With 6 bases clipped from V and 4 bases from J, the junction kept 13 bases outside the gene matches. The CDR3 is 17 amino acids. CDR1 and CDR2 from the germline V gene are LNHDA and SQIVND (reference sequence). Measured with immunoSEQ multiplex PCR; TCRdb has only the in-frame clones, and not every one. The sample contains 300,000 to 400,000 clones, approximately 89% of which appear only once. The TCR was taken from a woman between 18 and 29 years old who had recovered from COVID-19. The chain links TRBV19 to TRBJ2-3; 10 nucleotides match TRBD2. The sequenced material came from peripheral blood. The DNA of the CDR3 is TGTGCCAGTAGCCGTGTGCTAGCGGGAGTGAGCCCAGATACGCAGTATTTT. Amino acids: CASSRVLAGVSPDTQYF.